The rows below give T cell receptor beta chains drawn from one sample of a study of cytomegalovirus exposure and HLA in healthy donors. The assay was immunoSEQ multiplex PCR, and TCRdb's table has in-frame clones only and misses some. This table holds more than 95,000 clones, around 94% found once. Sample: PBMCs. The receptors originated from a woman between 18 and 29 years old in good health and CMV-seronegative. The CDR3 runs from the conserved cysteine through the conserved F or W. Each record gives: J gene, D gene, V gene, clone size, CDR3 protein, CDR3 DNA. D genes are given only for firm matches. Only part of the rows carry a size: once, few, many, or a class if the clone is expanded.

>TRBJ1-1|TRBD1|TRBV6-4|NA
CASTYEGDRGPAEAFF
TGTGCCAGCACCTACGAAGGGGACAGGGGGCCCGCCGAAGCTTTCTTT
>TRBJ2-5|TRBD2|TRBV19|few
CASSNFGGGRETQYF
TGTGCCAGTAGCAACTTTGGCGGGGGAAGGGAGACCCAGTACTTC
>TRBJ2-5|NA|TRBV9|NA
CASSIPSGTTKETQYF
TGTGCCAGCAGCATTCCCTCCGGGACAACAAAAGAGACCCAGTACTTC
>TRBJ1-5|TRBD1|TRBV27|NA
CASSSGQGWNQPQHF
TGTGCCAGCAGTTCCGGACAGGGGTGGAATCAGCCCCAGCATTTT
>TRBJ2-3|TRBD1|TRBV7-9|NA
CASSTRTGPDTQYF
TGTGCCAGCAGCACCCGGACAGGCCCAGATACGCAGTATTTT
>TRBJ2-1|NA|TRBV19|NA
CASSMLQGFSNEQFF
TGTGCCAGTAGTATGCTGCAGGGTTTTTCAAATGAGCAGTTCTTC
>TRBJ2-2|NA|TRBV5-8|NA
CASSLRRWSPHTGELFF
TGTGCCAGCAGCTTGAGGAGATGGTCCCCACACACCGGGGAGCTGTTTTTT
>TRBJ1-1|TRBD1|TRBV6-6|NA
CASSGQGSAEAFF
TGTGCCAGCAGCGGACAGGGATCCGCTGAAGCTTTCTTT
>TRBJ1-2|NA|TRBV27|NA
CASSFDSFTRGYTF
TGTGCCAGCAGTTTCGACTCCTTTACTCGGGGCTACACCTTC
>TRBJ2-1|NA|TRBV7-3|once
CASSLGGSLGNEQFF
TGTGCCAGCAGCTTAGGAGGTAGCCTGGGCAATGAGCAGTTCTTC
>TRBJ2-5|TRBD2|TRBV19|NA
CASSNPSGRGTQYF
TGTGCCAGTAGTAATCCTAGCGGAAGGGGGACCCAGTACTTC
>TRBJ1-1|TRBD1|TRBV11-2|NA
CASRLDRRNTEAFF
TGTGCCAGCAGATTGGACAGGAGAAACACTGAAGCTTTCTTT
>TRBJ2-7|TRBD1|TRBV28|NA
CASSMGQPDEQYF
TGTGCCAGCAGCATGGGACAGCCTGACGAGCAGTACTTC
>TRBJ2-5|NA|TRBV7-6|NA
CASSLTVTQETQYF
TGTGCCAGCAGCTTAACAGTTACGCAAGAGACCCAGTACTTC
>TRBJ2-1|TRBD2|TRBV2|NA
CAVRLAGQAIVSNEQFF
TGTGCCGTAAGACTAGCGGGACAAGCAATTGTATCCAATGAGCAGTTCTTC
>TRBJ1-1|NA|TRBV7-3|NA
CASSERLNTEAFF
TGTGCCAGCAGCGAGCGGCTTAACACTGAAGCTTTCTTT
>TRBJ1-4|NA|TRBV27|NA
CASSLSNGDEKLFF
TGTGCCAGCAGTTTATCCAACGGGGATGAAAAACTGTTTTTT
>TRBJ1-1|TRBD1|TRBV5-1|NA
CASSPGQGITEAFF
TGCGCCAGCAGCCCGGGACAGGGCATAACTGAAGCTTTCTTT
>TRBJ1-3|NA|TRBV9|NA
CASSPRGGTGNTIYF
TGTGCCAGCAGCCCTCGGGGAGGGACTGGAAACACCATATATTTT
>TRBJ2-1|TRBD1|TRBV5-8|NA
CASSWGQGAFSEQFF
TGTGCCAGCAGCTGGGGACAGGGGGCTTTCAGTGAGCAGTTCTTC
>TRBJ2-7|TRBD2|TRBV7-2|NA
CASSLQGTSGEQYF
TGTGCCAGCAGCTTACAAGGGACTAGCGGGGAGCAGTACTTC
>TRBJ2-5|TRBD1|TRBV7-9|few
CASSEPGQVGLGTQYF
TGTGCCAGCAGCGAACCGGGACAGGTTGGTCTAGGGACCCAGTACTTC
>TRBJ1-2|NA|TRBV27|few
CASSLDSLGGYTF
TGTGCCAGCAGTTTAGACAGCCTCGGCGGCTACACCTTC
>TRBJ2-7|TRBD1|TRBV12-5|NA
CASGLATGGSSYEQYF
TGTGCTAGTGGTTTGGCAACAGGGGGGAGCTCCTACGAGCAGTACTTC
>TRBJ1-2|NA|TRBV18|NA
CASSPQGGGYGYTF
TGTGCCAGCTCACCACAGGGTGGAGGGTATGGCTACACCTTC
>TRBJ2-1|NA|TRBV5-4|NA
CASSFGTTNNEQFF
TGTGCCAGCAGCTTTGGCACTACTAACAATGAGCAGTTCTTC
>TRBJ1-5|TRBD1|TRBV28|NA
CASSLVQAGQGHQPQHF
TGTGCCAGCAGTTTAGTTCAGGCAGGACAGGGGCATCAGCCCCAGCATTTT
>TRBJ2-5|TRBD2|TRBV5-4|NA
CASSLKTSGAETQYF
TGTGCCAGCAGCTTGAAAACTAGCGGGGCGGAGACCCAGTACTTC
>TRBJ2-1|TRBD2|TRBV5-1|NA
CASSLGAGAFGEQFF
TGCGCCAGCAGCTTAGGGGCGGGAGCTTTTGGAGAGCAGTTCTTC
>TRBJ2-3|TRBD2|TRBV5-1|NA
CASSPAGVSTDTQYF
TGCGCCAGCAGCCCCGCGGGGGTTAGCACAGATACGCAGTATTTT
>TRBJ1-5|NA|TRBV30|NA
CAWSRGTYSNQPQHF
TGTGCCTGGAGCAGGGGCACTTATAGCAATCAGCCCCAGCATTTT
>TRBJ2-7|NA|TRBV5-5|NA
CASSFHIAAYEQYF
TGTGCCAGCAGCTTTCACATAGCGGCCTACGAGCAGTACTTC
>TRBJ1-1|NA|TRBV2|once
CASTGFPEAFF
TGTGCCAGCACCGGGTTTCCTGAAGCTTTCTTT
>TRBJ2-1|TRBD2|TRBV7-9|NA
CASSSGLAGSAYNEQFF
TGTGCCAGCAGCTCTGGACTAGCGGGGAGCGCCTACAATGAGCAGTTCTTC
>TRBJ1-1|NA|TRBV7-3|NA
CASSLLGRDTEAFF
TGTGCCAGCAGCTTATTGGGGAGGGACACTGAAGCTTTCTTT
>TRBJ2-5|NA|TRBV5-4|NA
CASSSGGRARETQYF
TGTGCCAGCAGCTCCGGGGGAAGGGCCCGGGAGACCCAGTACTTC
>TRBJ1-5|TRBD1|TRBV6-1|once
CASSPGQGIWPQHF
TGTGCCAGCAGTCCGGGACAGGGGATTTGGCCCCAGCATTTT
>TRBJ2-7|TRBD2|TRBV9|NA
CASSGGGRNSYEQYF
TGTGCCAGCAGCGGGGGCGGGAGAAATTCCTACGAGCAGTACTTC
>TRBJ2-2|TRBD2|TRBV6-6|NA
CASSAGGTGELFF
TGTGCCAGCAGCGCGGGAGGGACGGGGGAGCTGTTTTTT
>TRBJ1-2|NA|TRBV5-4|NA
CASSLVPGNGYTF
TGTGCCAGCAGCTTGGTCCCGGGAAATGGCTACACCTTC
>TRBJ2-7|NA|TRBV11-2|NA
CASSQTGHRERVYEQYF
TGTGCCAGCAGCCAAACGGGACACAGGGAGAGAGTGTACGAGCAGTACTTC
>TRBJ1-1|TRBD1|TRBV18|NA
CASSQTGTGFTEAFF
TGTGCCAGCTCACAGACCGGGACAGGGTTCACTGAAGCTTTCTTT
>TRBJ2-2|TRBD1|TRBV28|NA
CASKFGTGNNGELFF
TGTGCCAGCAAGTTTGGGACAGGGAATAACGGGGAGCTGTTTTTT
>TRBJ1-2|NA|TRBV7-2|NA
CASSLGGRRNYGYTF
TGTGCCAGCAGCTTAGGAGGCCGACGTAACTATGGCTACACCTTC
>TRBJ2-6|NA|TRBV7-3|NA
CASSYLGGGPGANVLTF
TGTGCCAGCAGCTACCTAGGGGGGGGGCCTGGGGCCAACGTCCTGACTTTC
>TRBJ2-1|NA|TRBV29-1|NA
CSVGGAVFDNEQFF
TGCAGCGTGGGGGGGGCAGTTTTCGACAATGAGCAGTTCTTC
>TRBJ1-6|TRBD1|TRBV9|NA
CASSDGTGVELPLHF
TGTGCCAGCAGCGATGGGACAGGGGTCGAGTTACCCCTCCACTTT
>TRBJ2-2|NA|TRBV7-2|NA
CASSFALAINTGELFF
TGTGCCAGCAGCTTTGCGCTAGCTATTAACACCGGGGAGCTGTTTTTT